This T cell receptor (beta chain) appears in the sequencing data of a study of cytomegalovirus exposure and HLA in healthy donors. Study-level points and caveats: Later analysis demonstrated an association between a missense DCLRE1C variant and TCR beta V- and J-gene trimming. Most TCR sequences were rare, but some public TCRs occurred in many donors. Presence/absence analyses supposed approximately even sequencing depth among donors.

The PCR contained 60 Vbeta and 13 Jbeta primers. Data came from immunoSEQ multiplex PCR; TCRdb stores just in-frame clones and leaves some out. This table holds 150,000 or so clones, less than 90% found once. A remark on this clone: Its antigen is unidentified.

Germline assignment: CDR1 PRHDT and CDR2 FYEKMQ (reference sequence). The V end lost 5 bases, the J end lost 2 bases, and 15 bases lay between the germline ends. This CDR3 has 15 amino acids. The chain recombines TRBV13 with TRBJ1-1; D is unclear. The TCR was taken from a woman aged 45-65 years in good health and CMV-seropositive. Source material: PBMCs. The CDR3 bases are TGTGCCAGCAGCCGAACAACGTGGCCTAACACTGAAGCTTTCTTT. It encodes CASSRTTWPNTEAFF.